This T cell receptor (beta chain) emerged from a study of sequential checkpoint blockade in melanoma. The overall study: Both treatment sequences were followed by maintenance nivolumab.

Measured with immunoSEQ multiplex PCR; TCRdb has only the in-frame clones, and not every one. This sample has approximately 10,000 clones, with around 73% found just once. As for treatment: randomized to nivolumab then ipilimumab (arm A) or the reverse (arm B). V was pared by 2 bases and J by 7 bases, with 7 bases of the junction left unmatched. Germline V CDR1 and CDR2: SGHAT, FQNNGV. The CDR3 loop spans 14 amino acids. The rearrangement links TRBV11-2 to TRBJ1-2, with 7 bases matching TRBD1. The input for sequencing was CD8+ T cells sorted from blood (inferred from file names), taken from a patient given nivolumab and ipilimumab in sequence. The clonotype comes from a human donor with melanoma. CDR3 DNA: TGTGCCAGCAGCTTAACGGGAGGGGGCCGTGGCTACACCTTC. Its protein product is CASSLTGGGRGYTF.